Following are 29 T cell receptor beta chains from one sample sequenced in a study of cytomegalovirus exposure and HLA in healthy donors. TCRdb's table, derived via immunoSEQ multiplex PCR, lists solely in-frame clones and lacks some. The repertoire holds about 140,000 clones, with just under 85% as singletons. Specimen: PBMCs. These receptor sequences come from a woman between 25 and 40 years old in good health and CMV-seronegative.

V usage is TRBV27 and J usage is TRBJ2-1; TRBD2 matches 7 bases. V shed 5 bases and J 4 bases; nucleotides not matched to a gene: 20. The CDR3 has 19 residues. Germline V gene sequence: CDR1 MNHEY, CDR2 SMNVEV (reference sequence). The CDR3 reads CASSAPGGAAGSFYNEQFF. The CDR3 nucleotides read TGTGCCAGCAGTGCCCCGGGGGGTGCAGCGGGGAGCTTTTACAATGAGCAGTTCTTC.

The chain recombines TRBV7-2 with TRBJ2-3, with 12 bases lining up with TRBD2. This CDR3 has 15 residues. CDR1 is SGHTA and CDR2 is FQGNSA in the germline V gene. The V segment lost 4 bases and the J segment 4 bases; nucleotides outside the gene matches: 3. The CDR3 DNA sequence: TGTGCCAGCAGCTCCCTAGCGGGGGGGGCAGATACGCAGTATTTT. Translating gives CASSSLAGGADTQYF.

The V call is TRBV5-1, the J call TRBJ1-2, with 9 bases aligning to TRBD1. V lost 3 bases and J lost 2; bases outside the gene matches: 8. Germline V CDR1 and CDR2: SGHRS, YFSETQ. This CDR3 is 16 amino acids long. The CDR3 region is CASSSTGQGGNYGYTF. The CDR3, as DNA: TGCGCCAGCAGCTCGACGGGACAGGGTGGGAACTATGGCTACACCTTC.

The DNA of the CDR3 is TGTGCCAGCAGGGCCGGGACAAACTCTGGAAACACCATATATTTT. It is translated as CASRAGTNSGNTIYF. This sequence joins TRBV6-1 and TRBJ1-3; D is possibly TRBD1 (6 bases). The CDR3 is made up of 15 amino acids. V dropped 6 bases and J dropped 0 bases, with 12 bases sitting between them. Per germline, CDR1 MNHNS and CDR2 SASEGT.

This clone was recorded once. The genes are TRBV6-1 and TRBJ1-6, with no clear D. The CDR3 spans 20 residues. Germline V gene sequence: CDR1 MNHNS, CDR2 SASEGT. V lost 4 bases and J 0 bases, leaving 22 bases between the germline ends. CDR3 nucleotides: TGTGCCAGCAGTGTATTCCGGGAGCAAGAAAAGGGCTCCTATAATTCACCCCTCCACTTT. This encodes CASSVFREQEKGSYNSPLHF.

The genes are TRBV28 and TRBJ2-5; D uncertain. CDR1 and CDR2 (germline): MDHEN, SYDVKM. Trimming took off 6 bases at V and 1 base at J, with 15 bases between the two ends. This CDR3 contains 15 residues. The CDR3, as DNA: TGTGCCAGCAGGCCACATACACAGATCCAAGAGACCCAGTACTTC. This encodes CASRPHTQIQETQYF.

CDR3 region: CASSVTSSTDTQYF. The CDR3 DNA follows: TGTGCCAGCAGCGTGACTTCTAGCACAGATACGCAGTATTTT. The gene calls are TRBV9 and TRBJ2-3; D is unresolved. This CDR3 contains 14 residues. V dropped 2 bases and J dropped 0 bases, with 7 bases sitting between them. CDR1 and CDR2 from the germline V gene are SGDLS and YYNGEE. Supplemented by reference TRBV9 and TRBJ2-3, the full variable domain reads DSGVTQTPKHLITATGQRVTLRCSPRSGDLSVYWYQQSLDQGLQFLIQYYNGEERAKGNILERFSAQQFPDLHSELNLSSLELGDSALYFCASSVTSSTDTQYFGPGTRLTVL.

This chain uses TRBV5-1 with TRBJ2-2, with a weak D call TRBD1 (5 bases). The CDR3 has 14 residues. The V gene's germline CDR1 is SGHRS and CDR2 YFSETQ. V gave up 1 base and J gave up 5 bases, with 9 bases separating them. CDR3 in amino acids: CASSLTRETGELFF. CDR3 bases: TGCGCCAGCAGCTTGACCAGGGAAACCGGGGAGCTGTTTTTT.

This chain uses TRBV30 with TRBJ1-5; 9 bases line up with TRBD1. The CDR3 length is 15 residues. Germline-derived CDR1 and CDR2 are GTSNPN and SVGIG (reference sequence). The V gene end was trimmed by 3 bases and the J gene end by 4 bases; junction bases not matched to a gene: 7. CDR3 DNA sequence: TGTGCCTGGAGCGGATCGACAGGGGGTAATCAGCCCCAGCATTTT. Translating gives CAWSGSTGGNQPQHF. Drawing the rest from reference TRBV30 and TRBJ1-5, the complete variable domain is SQTIHQWPATLVQPVGSPLSLECTVEGTSNPNLYWYRQAAGRGLQLLFYSVGIGQISSEVPQNLSASRPQDRQFILSSKKLLLSDSGFYLCAWSGSTGGNQPQHFGDGTRLSIL.

This rearrangement joins TRBV7-2 to TRBJ2-2, with 8 bases matching TRBD2. The CDR3 runs 16 residues. V lost 2 bases, J lost 0 bases, and 2 bases stayed unmatched. Germline V gene sequence: CDR1 SGHTA, CDR2 FQGNSA. The CDR3 loop is CASSLRGGPNTGELFF. The CDR3, as DNA: TGTGCCAGCAGCTTACGGGGGGGGCCGAACACCGGGGAGCTGTTTTTT.

The genes are TRBV7-5 and TRBJ2-7; the table assigns TRBD1, which was not confirmed against the DNA. TRBV7-5 is marked as a pseudogene. This CDR3 has 13 residues. CDR3 DNA sequence: TGTGCCAGAAGCTTCACAGGGAGTGCCGAGCAGTACTTC. Its translation is CARSFTGSAEQYF.

The chain combines TRBV7-6 with TRBJ1-5; TRBD1 matches at 9 bases. CDR1 and CDR2 from the germline V gene are SGHVS and FNYEAQ. The junction had 1 base not matched to a gene; V was cut back by 5 bases and J by 5 bases. The CDR3 is 13 amino acids. CDR3 nucleotides: TGTGCCAGCAGCCGACAGGGGGATCAGCCCCAGCATTTT. Translation gives CASSRQGDQPQHF.

The chain employs TRBV5-1 and TRBJ1-4, with a possible D match to TRBD1 (6 bases). V gave up 4 bases and J gave up 7 bases, with 14 bases separating them. Germline assignment: CDR1 SGHRS and CDR2 YFSETQ. The CDR3 is made up of 14 amino acids. This chain's CDR3 is CASSLWGQGEKLFF. CDR3 nucleotides: TGCGCCAGCAGCCTTTGGGGGCAGGGTGAAAAACTGTTTTTT.

The V gene is TRBV7-2, the J gene TRBJ1-1, with a possible D match to TRBD1 (5 bases). The CDR3 is made up of 13 amino acids. V shed 5 bases and J shed 4 bases, with 11 bases lying between them. Germline-derived CDR1 and CDR2 are SGHTA and FQGNSA. Here the CDR3 reads CASSRQSGTEAFF. The CDR3 nucleotides read TGTGCCAGCAGCCGACAGAGTGGCACTGAAGCTTTCTTT.

The chain uses TRBV4-2 and TRBJ1-4, with 8 positions matching TRBD1. The V and J ends lost 0 bases and 1 base, in that order; junction bases with no gene match: 1. This CDR3 comprises 16 residues. In germline, CDR1 is LGHNA, CDR2 YNFKEQ. CDR3 sequence (DNA): TGTGCCAGCAGCCAAGAGGGGACAGGAACTAATGAAAAACTGTTTTTT. It is translated as CASSQEGTGTNEKLFF.

V is TRBV5-4 and J is TRBJ2-1; 8 bases agree with TRBD2. Unmatched junction bases numbered 5, after V lost 2 bases and J lost 4 bases. CDR3 length: 15 residues. From germline, CDR1 is SGHNT and CDR2 YYREEE (reference sequence). CDR3 amino acids: CASSLSLAAYNEQFF. The CDR3 DNA reads TGTGCCAGCAGCTTATCACTAGCGGCTTACAATGAGCAGTTCTTC.

The chain is built from TRBV7-9 and TRBJ2-7, with D possibly TRBD1 on 5 matching bases. The CDR3 has 13 amino acids. Germline-derived CDR1 and CDR2 are SEHNR and FQNEAQ (reference sequence). Trimming stripped 3 bases from V and 3 bases from J, with 9 bases between. The CDR3 here is CASSFPGNYEQYF. The CDR3, as DNA: TGTGCCAGCAGCTTCCCAGGGAACTACGAGCAGTACTTC.

The rearrangement joins TRBV29-1 to TRBJ2-1, with 10 bases lining up with TRBD1. The CDR3 totals 14 residues. V was pared by 3 bases and J by 4 bases, with 3 bases of the junction left unmatched. Germline V gene lookup returns CDR1 SQVTM and CDR2 ANQGSEA. The CDR3 DNA is TGCAGCGTTGACCGGGACAGGGGTTACAATGAGCAGTTCTTC. Translating it yields CSVDRDRGYNEQFF.

The gene calls are TRBV19 and TRBJ1-6, with unresolved D. CDR1 is LNHDA, CDR2 SQIVND, per germline (reference sequence). The CDR3 sequence is 13 residues long. V lost 7 bases, J lost 9 bases, and 13 bases lay in between. Written as DNA, the CDR3 is TGTGCCAGTAACGCTATGGGAGCTTCACCCCTCCACTTT. As protein: CASNAMGASPLHF. The entire variable domain, with the rest obtained from reference TRBV19 and TRBJ1-6, is as follows: DGGITQSPKYLFRKEGQNVTLSCEQNLNHDAMYWYRQDPGQGLRLIYYSQIVNDFQKGDIAEGYSVSREKKESFPLTVTSAQKNPTAFYLCASNAMGASPLHFGNGTRLTVT.

The V call is TRBV4-2, the J call TRBJ2-6, with 12 positions matching TRBD2. Losses at the gene ends were 2 bases for V and 0 bases for J; bases not matched to a gene: 8. CDR1 is LGHNA, CDR2 YNFKEQ, per germline. The CDR3 extends over 20 amino acids. DNA of the CDR3: TGTGCCAGCAGCCAAAGCTGGACTAGCGGGGTTAGCTCTGGGGCCAACGTCCTGACTTTC. It yields the protein CASSQSWTSGVSSGANVLTF.

This chain connects TRBV11-1 to TRBJ1-6; no clear D. Germline CDR1 and CDR2: SGHAT and FQDESV (reference sequence). CDR3 size: 14 residues. The V end was cut by 0 bases, the J end by 8 bases, with 8 bases between. The CDR3 loop reads CASSLAVRDSPLHF. For the CDR3, the DNA is TGTGCCAGCAGCTTAGCAGTGAGGGATTCACCCCTCCACTTT.

The V gene is TRBV27, the J gene TRBJ2-5; 12 nucleotides agree with TRBD2. The CDR3 runs to 13 residues. Trimming at V came to 6 bases and at J to 5 bases, leaving 1 base not matched to a gene. Looked up from germline, CDR1 is MNHEY and CDR2 is SMNVEV (reference sequence). DNA for the CDR3: TGTGCCAGCAGGACTAGCGGGGGTGAGACCCAGTACTTC. As protein: CASRTSGGETQYF.

J is TRBJ1-1 and V is TRBV7-6; D not resolved. In germline, CDR1 is SGHVS, CDR2 FNYEAQ. This CDR3 region has 13 residues. V lost 5 bases and J lost 0, with 7 bases in between. As DNA, the CDR3 is TGTGCCAGCAGCGCCACAGTGAACACTGAAGCTTTCTTT. Amino acids: CASSATVNTEAFF.

The chain links TRBV5-1 to TRBJ2-5; 9 nucleotides align to TRBD1. J lost 1 base, V lost 4 bases, and 8 bases had no gene match. Germline CDR1 is SGHRS and CDR2 is YFSETQ. This CDR3 has 16 residues. The CDR3 DNA is TGCGCCAGCAGCCCCCGGTTGGGACAGGGCCAAGAGACCCAGTACTTC. It specifies CASSPRLGQGQETQYF.

The rearrangement uses TRBV7-2 and TRBJ2-3, with 8 bases identical to TRBD2. The length of the CDR3 is 16 residues. The J segment lost 4 bases and the V segment lost 7 bases, leaving 13 bases of the junction unmatched. Germline CDR1 reads SGHTA; CDR2 reads FQGNSA. DNA of the CDR3: TGTGCCAGCACTTCGACCGGGGGGGGCCGCGCAGATACGCAGTATTTT. The encoded protein is CASTSTGGGRADTQYF.

The chain joins TRBV7-9 to TRBJ2-2; no clear D. Germline V gene data show CDR1 as SEHNR and CDR2 as FQNEAQ (reference sequence). This CDR3 has 16 amino acids. V was trimmed by 1 base and J by 2 bases, leaving 11 bases between them. CDR3 in amino acids: CASSLGVGYNTGELFF. DNA of the CDR3: TGTGCCAGCAGCTTAGGTGTGGGCTACAACACCGGGGAGCTGTTTTTT.

V and J are TRBV2 and TRBJ1-1; the match to TRBD1 covers 7 bases. The CDR3 covers 13 residues. Germline trimming cut 6 bases from V and 11 bases from J; bases unmatched to any gene: 12. The germline V gene encodes CDR1 SNHLY and CDR2 FYNNEI. The CDR3 sequence: CASSPDRAPGAFF. The CDR3 coding sequence is TGTGCCAGCAGCCCAGACAGGGCCCCCGGGGCTTTCTTT.

Only a few counts were recorded for this clone. The chain joins TRBV29-1 to TRBJ2-7, with 7 nucleotides matching TRBD1. The length of the CDR3 is 12 residues. Losses at the gene ends were 6 bases for V and 3 bases for J; bases not matched to a gene: 5. The germline V gene has CDR1 SQVTM and CDR2 ANQGSEA. CDR3: CSVSGTDYEQYF. DNA for the CDR3: TGCAGCGTATCCGGGACAGACTACGAGCAGTACTTC.

The rearrangement uses TRBV11-2 and TRBJ2-6; unclear D gene. This CDR3 is 16 amino acids long. Germline CDR1 SGHAT, CDR2 FQNNGV. Trimming shortened V by 5 bases and J by 0 bases, and 11 bases separated the two germline ends. The CDR3 here is CASSRFESSGANVLTF. The CDR3 DNA follows: TGTGCCAGCAGCCGCTTCGAGAGCTCTGGGGCCAACGTCCTGACTTTC.